This is a list of T cell receptor beta chains from one sample in a study of blood T cell repertoires in COVID-19. Some clones are missing from TCRdb's copy, which holds only in-frame ones; the method was immunoSEQ multiplex PCR. The sample lists 160,000 or so clones; around 90% were seen once. The sample consisted of peripheral blood. The origin of the receptors is a man aged 18 to 30 with acute or convalescent COVID-19. Both conserved end residues are part of each CDR3. The order of the fields is V gene, J gene, D gene, clone size, CDR3 protein, CDR3 DNA. A D gene is named only where the DNA matches it firmly. Size tells how often a clone was seen (once, few, many) or the class of an expanded clone, and some rows leave it out.

V gene: TRBV11-2; J gene: TRBJ1-4; D gene: -; clone size: -; CDR3 protein: CASSLVSEKLFF; CDR3 DNA: TGTGCCAGCAGCTTAGTCTCTGAAAAACTGTTTTTT
V gene: TRBV5-1; J gene: TRBJ2-1; D gene: TRBD1; clone size: few; CDR3 protein: CASSLDQGDYNEQFF; CDR3 DNA: TGCGCCAGCAGCTTGGACCAGGGGGACTACAATGAGCAGTTCTTC
V gene: TRBV7-9; J gene: TRBJ2-3; D gene: -; clone size: -; CDR3 protein: CASSFGGPSTDTQYF; CDR3 DNA: TGTGCCAGCAGCTTCGGCGGTCCTAGCACAGATACGCAGTATTTT
V gene: TRBV5-1; J gene: TRBJ2-5; D gene: TRBD2; clone size: few; CDR3 protein: CASSFGLAGGSPETQYF; CDR3 DNA: TGCGCCAGCAGCTTCGGACTAGCGGGAGGGTCCCCGGAGACCCAGTACTTC
V gene: TRBV18; J gene: TRBJ1-5; D gene: TRBD1; clone size: -; CDR3 protein: CASSPGTGNQPQHF; CDR3 DNA: TGTGCCAGCTCACCAGGGACAGGAAATCAGCCCCAGCATTTT
V gene: TRBV6-5; J gene: TRBJ1-2; D gene: TRBD1; clone size: -; CDR3 protein: CASSFSSGTVGGYTF; CDR3 DNA: TGTGCCAGCAGTTTTTCTTCCGGGACAGTAGGCGGCTACACCTTC
V gene: TRBV5-6; J gene: TRBJ2-5; D gene: TRBD2; clone size: once; CDR3 protein: CASSETGTSGETQYF; CDR3 DNA: TGTGCCAGCAGCGAGACCGGGACTAGCGGGGAGACCCAGTACTTC
V gene: TRBV2; J gene: TRBJ1-1; D gene: -; clone size: -; CDR3 protein: CASSGVGDTEAFF; CDR3 DNA: TGTGCCAGCAGTGGTGTCGGGGACACTGAAGCTTTCTTT
V gene: TRBV19; J gene: TRBJ2-1; D gene: TRBD2; clone size: few; CDR3 protein: CASNDQGLAGFFNEQFF; CDR3 DNA: TGTGCCAGTAATGACCAGGGACTAGCGGGGTTCTTCAATGAGCAGTTCTTC
V gene: TRBV5-1; J gene: TRBJ1-5; D gene: TRBD1; clone size: -; CDR3 protein: CASSLGDREGNQPQHF; CDR3 DNA: TGCGCCAGCAGCTTGGGGGACAGGGAAGGCAATCAGCCCCAGCATTTT
V gene: TRBV9; J gene: TRBJ1-2; D gene: TRBD1; clone size: -; CDR3 protein: CASSVGQGFEGYTF; CDR3 DNA: TGTGCCAGCAGCGTAGGACAGGGATTTGAAGGCTACACCTTC
V gene: TRBV29-1; J gene: TRBJ1-4; D gene: -; clone size: -; CDR3 protein: CSVEDRRGEKLFF; CDR3 DNA: TGCAGCGTTGAAGATCGGAGGGGTGAAAAACTGTTTTTT
V gene: TRBV7-4; J gene: TRBJ2-7; D gene: TRBD2; clone size: -; CDR3 protein: CASSSLLGTSASIISHEQYF; CDR3 DNA: TGTGCCAGCAGCTCCCTGCTAGGGACTAGCGCTTCAATAATTTCCCACGAGCAGTACTTC
V gene: TRBV7-9; J gene: TRBJ2-7; D gene: -; clone size: -; CDR3 protein: CASSLAGSYEQYF; CDR3 DNA: TGTGCCAGCAGCTTGGCAGGGTCCTACGAGCAGTACTTC